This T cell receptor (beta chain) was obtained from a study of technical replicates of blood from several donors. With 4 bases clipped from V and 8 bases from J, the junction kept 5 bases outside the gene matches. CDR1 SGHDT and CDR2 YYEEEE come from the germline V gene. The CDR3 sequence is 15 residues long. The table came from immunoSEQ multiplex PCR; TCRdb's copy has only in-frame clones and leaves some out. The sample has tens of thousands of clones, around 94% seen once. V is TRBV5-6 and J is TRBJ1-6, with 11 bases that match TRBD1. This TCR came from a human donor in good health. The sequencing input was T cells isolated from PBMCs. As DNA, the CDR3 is TGTGCCAGCAGCGTCGGACAGGGGGCTCATTCACCCCTCCACTTT. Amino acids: CASSVGQGAHSPLHF.